Below, 2 T cell receptor beta chains from the same sample are listed, as sequenced in a study of shared clonotypes between healthy human individuals. Libraries were prepared by immunoSEQ multiplex PCR; TCRdb keeps only in-frame clonotypes and omits some of them. The table records fewer than 650,000 clones, around 81% of them present only once. The specimen sequenced was PBMCs. These receptors originate from a woman in her thirties or forties in good health. Some clones in this sample may be carry-over from other donors' samples.

About this clone: The sample holds other DNA sequences that translate to the same CDR3. The V call is TRBV30, the J call TRBJ2-7, with 7 bases fitting TRBD2. Germline lookup yields CDR1 GTSNPN and CDR2 SVGIG (reference sequence). V lost 0 bases to trimming and J lost 5 bases; unmatched junction nucleotides: 7. The CDR3 has 14 amino acids. CDR3 nucleotide sequence: TGTGCCTGGAGTGTCCGGCGGGAGCCTCACGAGCAGTACTTC. This translates into CAWSVRREPHEQYF.

As to this clone: A read error likely explains this, since a far larger clone differs by one base. V gene TRBV30 combines with J gene TRBJ2-5, with 8 bases lining up with TRBD1. Losses at the gene ends were 4 bases for V and 3 bases for J; bases not matched to a gene: 4. Looked up from germline, CDR1 is GTSNPN and CDR2 is SVGIG (reference sequence). The CDR3 covers 13 residues. The CDR3 sequence is CAWIRTGKETQYF. The CDR3 coding sequence is TGTGCCTGGATCCGGACAGGGAAAGAGACCCAGTACTTC.